This TCR beta chain comes out of a study of cytomegalovirus exposure and HLA in healthy donors. Overall study context: Unique TCRs from HLA-typed donors, roughly 89 million of them, were held in an early data release.

With respect to this clone: Its antigen remains unidentified.

Study-level findings and limits: When a later analysis was performed, an Asian-associated ancestry cluster reportedly had fewer N-insertions than the approximately 690-donor mean. In a later analysis, several top co-occurrence clusters appeared linked to parvovirus B19, influenza, CMV and Epstein-Barr virus.

This CDR3 contains 15 residues. Germline CDR1 and CDR2: MDHEN and SYDVKM. V was cut by 2 bases and J by 2 bases, with 10 bases left in between. It was with 60 Vbeta and 13 Jbeta primers that the PCR ran. As processed by the authors: Unique TCR beta chains totaled roughly 79 million in a later count, with roughly 12 million of them shared. Measured with immunoSEQ multiplex PCR; TCRdb has only the in-frame clones, and not every one. V and J calls plus clone size are reproduced from that table; the DNA served to infer D and trimming. The sample lists about 140,000 clones, around 77% occurring once. This clonotype was obtained from a woman aged 50 to 60 in good health and CMV-seronegative. This sequence joins TRBV28 and TRBJ1-5, with D perhaps TRBD1 (5 bases). Sequencing input: PBMCs. The CDR3 DNA reads as TGTGCCAGCAGTTTACAAAGGGGTGGCAATCAGCCCCAGCATTTT. Translated, it gives CASSLQRGGNQPQHF.